A selection of T cell receptor beta chains follows, all from one sample in a study of cytomegalovirus exposure and HLA in healthy donors. Repertoires were generated with immunoSEQ multiplex PCR, while TCRdb's copy carries only in-frame clones and drops some. The sample lists 150,000 to 200,000 clones; 84% were seen once. The sequenced sample consisted of PBMCs. Source of these receptors: a girl between 10 and 17 years old in good health and CMV-seropositive. The CDR3 runs from the conserved cysteine through the conserved F or W. The order of the fields is V gene, D gene, J gene, clone size, CDR3 DNA, CDR3 protein. A D gene is named only where the DNA matches it firmly. Clone size, where shown, is once, few, many, or a class for clones that have expanded.

TRBV16,-,TRBJ2-1,-,TGTGCCAGCATGCCAGAGGGTCCTGTGAATGAGCAGTTCTTC,CASMPEGPVNEQFF
TRBV5-1,-,TRBJ1-2,-,TGCGCCAGCAGCGAGATCGGCGGAGGCTATGGCTACACCTTC,CASSEIGGGYGYTF
TRBV19,TRBD2,TRBJ2-3,-,TGTGCCAGTAGTATAGGTAAACTAGCGGGGGGAAGCACAGATACGCAGTATTTT,CASSIGKLAGGSTDTQYF
TRBV30,-,TRBJ1-5,-,TGTGCCTGGAGTGTACAAGGAGGGGATCAGCCCCAGCATTTT,CAWSVQGGDQPQHF
TRBV29-1,-,TRBJ1-1,-,TGCAGCGCCCCCGGAGGGGCAGCGGCTGAAGCTTTCTTT,CSAPGGAAAEAFF
TRBV29-1,-,TRBJ1-2,-,TGCAGCGGGGACACCTCCTCCCATGGCTACACCTTC,CSGDTSSHGYTF
TRBV15,TRBD1,TRBJ2-3,-,TGTGCCACCAGCAGAGAATACCTTGCCGGGACAGGCTCAGATACGCAGTATTTT,CATSREYLAGTGSDTQYF
TRBV7-3,-,TRBJ2-1,once,TGTGCCAGCAGCTTAAATCCGACGGGCAATGAGCAGTTCTTC,CASSLNPTGNEQFF
TRBV6-1,-,TRBJ1-1,-,TGTGCCAGCAGACACCTGAACACTGAAGCTTTCTTT,CASRHLNTEAFF
TRBV29-1,-,TRBJ2-2,-,TGCAGCGTTGAAGAAGCAGGGCGGAACACCGGGGAGCTGTTTTTT,CSVEEAGRNTGELFF